This T cell receptor beta chain was observed in a study of OX40 agonist ivuxolimab in advanced cancers. For the study in its entirety: Ivuxolimab, which targeted the costimulatory receptor OX40 (CD134), was an agonistic, fully human IgG2 monoclonal antibody. Intravenous ivuxolimab was administered to patients every 2 weeks at six dose levels: 0.01, 0.1, 0.3, 1.5, 3 and 10 mg/kg. Of the roughly 51 dose-escalation patients, hepatocellular carcinoma was present in around 20, melanoma in roughly 15, renal cell carcinoma in 9 and head and neck cancer in 9. In the dose-escalation cohort, around four fifths of patients were male, and the mean age was approximately 60 years, with a range of roughly 20 to 85. Patients were allowed to have had prior anti-PD-1, anti-PD-L1 or anti-CTLA-4 therapy, and approximately 37% of the dose-escalation patients had been treated with checkpoint inhibitors. Partial responses occurred in three dose-escalation patients, of whom one had hepatocellular carcinoma and two had cutaneous melanoma. Peripheral TCRbeta sequencing was intended to test whether TCR sequence diversity was altered and clonal T-cell expansion was caused by ivuxolimab. The paper covers the monotherapy dose-escalation part of the phase I ivuxolimab trial, which included N of about 51 patients.

For sequencing of the TCRbeta CDR3 region, genomic DNA was extracted from the sorted cells. The immunoSEQ Assay was used for sequencing of TCRbeta CDR3 regions. The clones in this table, taken by TCRdb from immuneACCESS, are in-frame only. Not every clone is retained; where verified, under half of the shortfall comes from an unresolved V gene, and the cause of the rest is unknown. This sample holds 45,000 to 60,000 clones; 80% to 95% were observed only once. The ten largest account for roughly an eighth of the sample. Results the study describes overall, beyond this receptor: Which antigens the clonally expanded peripheral T cells were specific for was not determined. Low levels of normalized T-cell clonal expansion were also shown by some nonresponding patients. At doses from 0.1 to 3.0 mg/kg, clonal expansion was seen in both CD4+ and CD8+ blood T cells between baseline and week 6. After ivuxolimab, expanded clones were on average more numerous among CD8+ T cells than among CD4+ T cells. In the 0.1-3.0 mg/kg groups, partial responders were among the patients with the lowest normalized peripheral clonal expansion, particularly in CD8+ T cells.

Trimming costs V 4 bases and J 1 base, and their ends lie 17 bases apart. Including cysteine and phenylalanine, the CDR3 has 16 amino acids. Only the CDR3 part of the read is kept: 48 bases, read in frame from the first base. CDR1 and CDR2, per the germline V gene, are MDHEN and SYDVKM. About this clone itself: Its antigen is currently not known. No much larger clonotype is one base removed from it; base qualities were not supplied.

Patients with autoimmune disease history or receiving systemic immunosuppression were excluded from the trial. Peripheral blood for TCR sequencing was drawn from every dose cohort at baseline, at cycle 4 day 1 and at cycle 7 day 1. The samples were drawn from a first-in-human, open-label, multicenter phase I dose-escalation trial of ivuxolimab. Adults with locally advanced or metastatic melanoma, renal cell, hepatocellular, or head and neck squamous cell carcinoma were enrolled in the trial. CD4+ and CD8+ T cells were sorted separately from peripheral blood before TCR sequencing. This receptor chain uses TRBV28 and TRBJ2-7; perhaps TRBD2 is the D gene, with 5 bases matching. The sequences come from CD4+ or CD8+ T cells sorted from blood, collected in a trial of the OX40 agonist ivuxolimab. The clonotype comes from an adult with an advanced solid tumor such as melanoma, head and neck, liver or kidney cancer. The CDR3 corresponds to CASSSPGSVYSYEQYF. The DNA reads TGTGCCAGCAGTTCCCCGGGGTCCGTTTATTCCTACGAGCAGTACTTC. Here the CDR3 is joined to the reference TRBV28 and TRBJ2-7 genes, and the full variable domain is: DVKVTQSSRYLVKRTGEKVFLECVQDMDHENMFWYRQDPGLGLRLIYFSYDVKMKEKGDIPEGYSVSREKKERFSLILESASTNQTSMYLCASSSPGSVYSYEQYFGPGTRLTVT.